The present entry profiles one T cell receptor (beta chain) with its context. Its antigen is as yet unknown. This sample is drawn from a study of persistence of HIV-infected CD4 T cells. Across the whole study: A median of about 8 years of suppressive ART preceded sampling. General study points: Degenerate expanded CDR3beta sequences were enriched among CMV- and Gag-responding cells.

Overlapping HIV-1 Gag 15-mer peptides at roughly 1 ug per peptide per mL were used. Sorting selected CD4+ T cells upregulating both CD40 ligand and CD69. The CDR3 length is 17 residues. Germline CDR1 reads MGHRA; CDR2 reads YSYEKL. J gave up 5 bases and V 2 bases, and 12 bases lay outside the gene matches. Sequencing used immunoSEQ version 4 in survey mode. Sequencing used immunoSEQ multiplex PCR; TCRdb keeps in-frame clones, though not all of them. The data show more than 30,000 clones, less than 75% seen once. The rearrangement uses TRBV4-1 and TRBJ2-1, with 7 bases that match TRBD1. Sequencing used CD4+ T cells sorted from PBMCs after roughly 19-hour stimulation, obtained from a patient who received antiretroviral therapy. This clonotype was sampled from an adult man with HIV who was CMV-seropositive. CDR3 nucleotide sequence: TGCGCCAGCAGCCAAAGACAGGGTGGTAGTGGTAACAATGAGCAGTTCTTC. Residues: CASSQRQGGSGNNEQFF.